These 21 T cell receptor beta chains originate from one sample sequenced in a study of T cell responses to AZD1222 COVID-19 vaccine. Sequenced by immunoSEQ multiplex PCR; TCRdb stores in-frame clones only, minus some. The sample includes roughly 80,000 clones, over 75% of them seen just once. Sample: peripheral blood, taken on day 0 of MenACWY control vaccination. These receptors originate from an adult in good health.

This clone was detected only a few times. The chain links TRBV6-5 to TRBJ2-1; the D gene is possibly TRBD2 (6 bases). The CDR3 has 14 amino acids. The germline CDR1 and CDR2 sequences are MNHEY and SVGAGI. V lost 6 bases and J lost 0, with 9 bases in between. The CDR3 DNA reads TGTGCCAGCAGGACGACTAGCTCCTACAATGAGCAGTTCTTC. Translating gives CASRTTSSYNEQFF.

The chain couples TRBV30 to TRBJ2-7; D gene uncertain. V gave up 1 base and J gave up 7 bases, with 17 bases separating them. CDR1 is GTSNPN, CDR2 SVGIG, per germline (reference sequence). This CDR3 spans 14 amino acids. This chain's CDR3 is CAWSEGPSDIEQYF. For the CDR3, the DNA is TGTGCCTGGAGTGAGGGTCCGTCGGATATAGAGCAGTACTTC.

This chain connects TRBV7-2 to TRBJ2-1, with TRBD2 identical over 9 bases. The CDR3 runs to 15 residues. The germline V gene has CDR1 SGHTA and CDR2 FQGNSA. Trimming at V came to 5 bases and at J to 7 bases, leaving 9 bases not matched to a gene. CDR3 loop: CASSVLPSGVNEQFF. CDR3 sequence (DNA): TGTGCCAGCAGCGTCCTGCCTAGCGGGGTTAATGAGCAGTTCTTC.

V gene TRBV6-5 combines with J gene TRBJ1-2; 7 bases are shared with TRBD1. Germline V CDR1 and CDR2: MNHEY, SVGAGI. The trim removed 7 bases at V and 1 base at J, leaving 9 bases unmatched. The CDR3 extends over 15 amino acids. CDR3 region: CASNENRGLNYGYTF. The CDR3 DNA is TGTGCCAGCAACGAAAACAGGGGACTTAACTATGGCTACACCTTC.

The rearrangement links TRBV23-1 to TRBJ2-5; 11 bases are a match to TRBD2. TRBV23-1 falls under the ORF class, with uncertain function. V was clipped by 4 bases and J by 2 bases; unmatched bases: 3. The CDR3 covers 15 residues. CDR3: CASSPGLADQETQYF. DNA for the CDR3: TGCGCCAGCAGTCCGGGACTAGCGGATCAAGAGACCCAGTACTTC.

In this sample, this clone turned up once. The CDR3 loop is CASSEYNWDRRNTEAFF. The CDR3 DNA follows: TGTGCCAGCAGTGAATATAATTGGGACAGGAGGAACACTGAAGCTTTCTTT. The chain links TRBV25-1 to TRBJ1-1, with TRBD1 matching over 8 bases. CDR3 size: 17 residues. CDR1 is MGHDK, CDR2 SYGVNS, per germline. Trimming removed 0 bases from V and 1 base from J; junction bases left unmatched: 7.

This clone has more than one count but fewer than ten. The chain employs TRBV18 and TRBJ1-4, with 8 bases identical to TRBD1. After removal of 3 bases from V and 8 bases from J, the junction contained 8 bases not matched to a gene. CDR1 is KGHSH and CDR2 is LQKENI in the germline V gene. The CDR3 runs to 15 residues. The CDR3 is CASSPRPGGVEKLFF. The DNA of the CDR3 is TGTGCCAGCTCACCGAGGCCAGGGGGCGTAGAAAAACTGTTTTTT.

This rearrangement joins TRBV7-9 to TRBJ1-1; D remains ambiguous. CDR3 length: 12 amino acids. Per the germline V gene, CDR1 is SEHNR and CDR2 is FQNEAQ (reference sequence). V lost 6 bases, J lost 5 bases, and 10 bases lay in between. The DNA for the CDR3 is TGTGCCAGCAGGGGGTTGGGGACTGAAGCTTTCTTT. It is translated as CASRGLGTEAFF.

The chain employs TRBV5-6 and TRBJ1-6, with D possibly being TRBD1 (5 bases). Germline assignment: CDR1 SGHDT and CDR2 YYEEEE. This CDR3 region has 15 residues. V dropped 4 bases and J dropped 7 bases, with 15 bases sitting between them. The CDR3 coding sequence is TGTGCCAGCAGCAGCCTCGGGGAGGGGAATTCACCCCTCCACTTT. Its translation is CASSSLGEGNSPLHF.

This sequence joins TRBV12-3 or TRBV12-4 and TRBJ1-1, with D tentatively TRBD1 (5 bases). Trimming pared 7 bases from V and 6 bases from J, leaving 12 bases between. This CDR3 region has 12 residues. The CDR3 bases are TGTGCCAGCACCAGGGCGTATTCTGAAGCTTTCTTT. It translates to CASTRAYSEAFF.

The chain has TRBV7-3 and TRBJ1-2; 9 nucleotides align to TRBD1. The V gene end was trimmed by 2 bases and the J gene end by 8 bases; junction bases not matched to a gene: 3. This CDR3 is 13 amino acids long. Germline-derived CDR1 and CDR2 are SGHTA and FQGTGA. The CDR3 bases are TGTGCCAGCAGCTTAGGGACAGGGCAAGGCTACACCTTC. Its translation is CASSLGTGQGYTF. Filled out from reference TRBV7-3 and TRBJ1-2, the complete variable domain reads GAGVSQTPSNKVTEKGKYVELRCDPISGHTALYWYRQSLGQGPEFLIYFQGTGAADDSGLPNDRFFAVRPEGSVSTLKIQRTERGDSAVYLCASSLGTGQGYTFGSGTRLTVV.

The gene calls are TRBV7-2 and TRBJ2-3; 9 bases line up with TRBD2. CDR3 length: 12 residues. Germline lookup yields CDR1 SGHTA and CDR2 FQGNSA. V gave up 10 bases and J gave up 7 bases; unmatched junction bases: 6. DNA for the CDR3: TGTGCCACCGGGACTAGCCTACATACGCAGTATTTT. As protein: CATGTSLHTQYF.

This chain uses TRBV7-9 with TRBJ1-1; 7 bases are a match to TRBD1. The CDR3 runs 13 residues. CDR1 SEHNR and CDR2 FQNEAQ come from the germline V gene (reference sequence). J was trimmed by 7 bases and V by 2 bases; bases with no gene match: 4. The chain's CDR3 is CASSLRTGIEAFF. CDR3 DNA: TGTGCCAGCAGCTTAAGGACAGGTATTGAAGCTTTCTTT.

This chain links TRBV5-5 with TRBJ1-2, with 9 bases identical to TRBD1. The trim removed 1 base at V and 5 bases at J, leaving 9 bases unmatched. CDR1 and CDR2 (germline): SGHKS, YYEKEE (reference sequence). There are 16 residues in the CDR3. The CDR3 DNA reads TGTGCCAGCAGCTTGCTACAGGGGGCCGGTTCTTATGGCTACACCTTC. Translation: CASSLLQGAGSYGYTF.

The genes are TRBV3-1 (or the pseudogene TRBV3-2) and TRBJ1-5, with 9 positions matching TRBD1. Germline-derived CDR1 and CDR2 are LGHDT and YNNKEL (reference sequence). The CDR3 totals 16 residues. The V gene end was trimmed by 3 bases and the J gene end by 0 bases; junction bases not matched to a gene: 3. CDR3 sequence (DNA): TGTGCCAGCAGCCAGGACAGGGGACCTAGCAATCAGCCCCAGCATTTT. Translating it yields CASSQDRGPSNQPQHF.

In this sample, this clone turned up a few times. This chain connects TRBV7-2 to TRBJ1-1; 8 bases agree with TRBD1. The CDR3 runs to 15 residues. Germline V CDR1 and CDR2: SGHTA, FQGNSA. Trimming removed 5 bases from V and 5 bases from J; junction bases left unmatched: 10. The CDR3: CASSLSSTGVTEAFF. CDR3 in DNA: TGTGCCAGCAGCCTTAGTTCGACAGGGGTTACTGAAGCTTTCTTT.

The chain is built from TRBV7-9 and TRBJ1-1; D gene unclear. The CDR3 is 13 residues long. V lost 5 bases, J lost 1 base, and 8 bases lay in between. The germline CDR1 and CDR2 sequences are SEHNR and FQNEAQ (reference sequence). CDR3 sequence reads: CASSPNTNTEAFF. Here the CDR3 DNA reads TGTGCCAGCAGCCCTAATACGAACACTGAAGCTTTCTTT. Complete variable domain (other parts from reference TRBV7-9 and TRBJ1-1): DTGVSQNPRHKITKRGQNVTFRCDPISEHNRLYWYRQTLGQGPEFLTYFQNEAQLEKSRLLSDRFSAERPKGSFSTLEIQRTEQGDSAMYLCASSPNTNTEAFFGQGTRLTVV.

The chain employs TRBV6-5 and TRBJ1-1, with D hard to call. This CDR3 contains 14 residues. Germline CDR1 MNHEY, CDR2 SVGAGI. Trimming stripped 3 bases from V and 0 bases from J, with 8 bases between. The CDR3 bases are TGTGCCAGCAGTTATACCGGGGTGAACACTGAAGCTTTCTTT. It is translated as CASSYTGVNTEAFF.

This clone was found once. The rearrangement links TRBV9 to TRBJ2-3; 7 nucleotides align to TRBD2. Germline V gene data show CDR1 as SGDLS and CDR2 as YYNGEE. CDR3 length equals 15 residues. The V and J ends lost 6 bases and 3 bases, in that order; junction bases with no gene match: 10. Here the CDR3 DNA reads TGTGCCAGCACTCCGGCCGGGGGGTTGACAGATACGCAGTATTTT. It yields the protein CASTPAGGLTDTQYF.

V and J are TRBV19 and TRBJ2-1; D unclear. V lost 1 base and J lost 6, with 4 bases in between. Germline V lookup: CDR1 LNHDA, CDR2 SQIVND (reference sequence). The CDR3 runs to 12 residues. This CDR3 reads CASSIVSNEQFF. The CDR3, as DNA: TGTGCCAGTAGTATAGTTTCCAATGAGCAGTTCTTC.

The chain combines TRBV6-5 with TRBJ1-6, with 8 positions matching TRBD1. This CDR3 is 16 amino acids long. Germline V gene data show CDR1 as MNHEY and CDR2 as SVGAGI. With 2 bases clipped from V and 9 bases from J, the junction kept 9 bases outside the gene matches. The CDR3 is CASSYRETGAVSPLHF. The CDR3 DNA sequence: TGTGCCAGCAGTTACCGCGAGACAGGGGCGGTTTCACCCCTCCACTTT.